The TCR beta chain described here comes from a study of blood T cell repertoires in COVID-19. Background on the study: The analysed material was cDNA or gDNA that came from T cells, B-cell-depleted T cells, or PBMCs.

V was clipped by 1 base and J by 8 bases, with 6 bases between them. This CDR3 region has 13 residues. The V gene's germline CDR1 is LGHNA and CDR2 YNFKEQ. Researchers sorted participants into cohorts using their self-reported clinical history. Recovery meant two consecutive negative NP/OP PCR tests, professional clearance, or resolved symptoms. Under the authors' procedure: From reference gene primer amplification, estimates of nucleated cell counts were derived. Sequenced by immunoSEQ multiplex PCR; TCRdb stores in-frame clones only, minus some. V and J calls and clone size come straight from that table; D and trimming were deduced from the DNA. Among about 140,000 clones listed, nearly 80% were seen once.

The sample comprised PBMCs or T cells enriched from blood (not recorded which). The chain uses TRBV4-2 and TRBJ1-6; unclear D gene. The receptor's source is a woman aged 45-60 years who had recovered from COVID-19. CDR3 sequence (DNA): TGTGCCAGCAGCCAAGCGAGATATTCACCCCTCCACTTT. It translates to CASSQARYSPLHF.